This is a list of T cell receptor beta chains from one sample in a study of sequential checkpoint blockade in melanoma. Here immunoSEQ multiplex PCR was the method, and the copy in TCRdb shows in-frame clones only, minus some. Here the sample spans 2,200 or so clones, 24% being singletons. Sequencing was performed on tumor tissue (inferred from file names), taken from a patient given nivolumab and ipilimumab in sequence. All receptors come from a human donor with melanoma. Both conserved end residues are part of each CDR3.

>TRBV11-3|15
CASSLGLAENNEQFF
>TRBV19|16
CASSARDSFPGNTIYF
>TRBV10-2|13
CASSDSTGDTQYF
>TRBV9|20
CASSQLPGQGLRSGANVLTF
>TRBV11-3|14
CASSAPGIEYGYTF
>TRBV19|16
CASSLDRGRMGYGYTF
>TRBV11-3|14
CASSPSRGLEKLFF
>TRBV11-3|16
CASSLWVGQVYNEQFF
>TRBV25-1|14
CASSEGQGYYEQYF
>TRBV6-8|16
CASSSKWPLGNQPQHF
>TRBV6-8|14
CASKSRGQAYEQYF
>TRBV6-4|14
CASSYGQENQPQHF
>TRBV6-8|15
CASSYGLPPNTEAFF
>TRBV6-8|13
CASSYGRGGEAFF
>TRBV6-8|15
CASRHRTTQNQPQHF
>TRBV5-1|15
CASSSTGDYNSPLHF
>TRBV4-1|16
CASSHILSYSYNEQFF
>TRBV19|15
CASRRSAGITGELFF
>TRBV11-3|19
CASSASDYLRQGRPDTQYF
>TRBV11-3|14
CASSPTGHIYEQYF
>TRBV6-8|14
CASSPGHSTDTQYF
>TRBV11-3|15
CASSLRGSGANVLTF
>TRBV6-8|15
CATRQGRSGANVLTF
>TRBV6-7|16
CASSRPQGVSNQPQHF
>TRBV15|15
CATSSPPPKNTEAFF
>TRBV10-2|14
CASSLQDTYNEQFF
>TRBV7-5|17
CASSFRGPGLLVDEQFF
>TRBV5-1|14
CASSLARGQETQYF
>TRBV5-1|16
CASSVGTVNMNTEAFF
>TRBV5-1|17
CASSYGLAGGIQETQYF
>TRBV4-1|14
CASSRETGNYGYTF
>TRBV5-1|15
CASSDRDRYNTEAFF
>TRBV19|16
CASRTVTGVANYGYTF
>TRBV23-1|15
CASSQETGSNEKLFF
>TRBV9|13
CASSRRALEGQYF
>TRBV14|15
CASSQDGTRAYEQYF
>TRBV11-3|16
CASSLYKGPPYNEQFF
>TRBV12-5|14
CATRLAGGSDTQYF
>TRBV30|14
CAWSVSVDGQPQHF
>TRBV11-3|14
CASSLGHPGEKLFF
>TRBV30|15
CAWRGQGDWGTEAFF
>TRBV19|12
CASEAGNYGYTF
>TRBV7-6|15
CASSSGQGMNTEAFF
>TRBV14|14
CASSPRSLAYGYTF
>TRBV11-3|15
CASRRSDRFNSPLHF
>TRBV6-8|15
CASSYSTSYADEQYF
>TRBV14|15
CASSHYARRYETQYF
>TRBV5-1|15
CASTPLAGGQETQYF
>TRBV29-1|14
CSVFGQAPSNEQFF
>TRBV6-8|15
CASRGQGSVNTEAFF
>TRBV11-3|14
CASSRRDRENEQFF
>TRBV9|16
CASSTDHRGDTGELFF
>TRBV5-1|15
CASSDPQGAGEKLFF